Described below is a single T cell receptor beta chain sequence and its context. Its antigen remains unknown. V was clipped by 5 bases and J by 4 bases; unmatched bases: 4. The germline CDR1 and CDR2 sequences are SGHTA and FQGNSA. The CDR3 is 15 amino acids. This record belongs to a study of radiotherapy plus CTLA-4 blockade in lung cancer. Study information: Objective responses occurred in 15% to 20% of patients; around 30% had disease control.

Some clones are missing from TCRdb's copy, which holds only in-frame ones; the method was immunoSEQ multiplex PCR. The repertoire holds tens of thousands of clones, with about 77% as singletons. Study outcomes and limitations: Radiotherapy plus ipilimumab was followed by expansion in blood of tumor-derived TCR clones. Early blood T cell clone changes and increased post-radiation serum interferon-beta were reportedly the strongest response predictors.

The chain joins TRBV7-2 to TRBJ2-2, with 10 bases identical to TRBD2. The receptor comes from a human donor with non-small cell lung cancer whose response to radiotherapy plus ipilimumab could not be evaluated. The sample in question was peripheral blood, obtained from a patient treated with radiotherapy plus ipilimumab. This chain's CDR3 is CASSTQRGGTGELFF. The CDR3 bases are TGTGCCAGCAGCACCCAGCGGGGGGGCACCGGGGAGCTGTTTTTT.